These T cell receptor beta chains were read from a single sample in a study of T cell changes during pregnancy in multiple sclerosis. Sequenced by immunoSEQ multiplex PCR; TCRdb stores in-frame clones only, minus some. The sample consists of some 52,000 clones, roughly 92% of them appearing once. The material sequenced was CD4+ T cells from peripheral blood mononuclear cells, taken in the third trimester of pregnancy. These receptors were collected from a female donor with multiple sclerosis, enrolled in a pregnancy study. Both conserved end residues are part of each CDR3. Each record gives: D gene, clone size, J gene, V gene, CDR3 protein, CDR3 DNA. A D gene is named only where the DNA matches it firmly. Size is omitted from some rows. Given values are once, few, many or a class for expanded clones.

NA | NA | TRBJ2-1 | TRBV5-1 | CASSLGLAVTFVEQFF | TGCGCCAGCAGCTTGGGACTGGCGGTTACCTTTGTTGAGCAGTTCTTC
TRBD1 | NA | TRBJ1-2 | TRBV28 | CASSLAGGSPDYTF | TGTGCCAGCAGTTTGGCAGGGGGAAGTCCAGACTACACCTTC
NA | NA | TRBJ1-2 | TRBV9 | CASSVEQGYGYTF | TGTGCCAGCAGCGTAGAGCAGGGCTATGGCTACACCTTC
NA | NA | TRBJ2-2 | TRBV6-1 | CASSDPGLRGWPGELFF | TGTGCCAGCAGTGACCCGGGATTACGGGGGTGGCCTGGGGAGCTGTTTTTT
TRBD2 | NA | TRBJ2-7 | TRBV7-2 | CASSTTSGGVPYEQYF | TGTGCCAGCAGCACGACTAGCGGGGGGGTTCCCTACGAGCAGTACTTC
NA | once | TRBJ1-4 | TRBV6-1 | CASTLGGAAEVFF | TGTGCCAGCACCCTGGGCGGGGCAGCCGAGGTGTTTTTT
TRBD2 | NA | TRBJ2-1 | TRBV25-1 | CASSEASGENEQFF | TGTGCCAGCAGTGAGGCTAGCGGGGAAAATGAGCAGTTCTTC
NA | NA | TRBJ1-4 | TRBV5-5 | CASSLDWGSLNEKLFF | TGTGCCAGCAGCTTGGACTGGGGCAGCTTAAATGAAAAACTGTTTTTT
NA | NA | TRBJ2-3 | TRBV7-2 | CASSLRAWSSTDTQYF | TGTGCCAGCAGCTTAAGAGCGTGGAGCAGCACAGATACGCAGTATTTT
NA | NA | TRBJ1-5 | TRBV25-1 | CASSEAGGSNQPQHF | TGTGCCAGCAGTGAGGCCGGGGGTAGCAATCAGCCCCAGCATTTT
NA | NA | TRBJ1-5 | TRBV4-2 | CASSLIAGQSNQPQHF | TGTGCCAGCAGCCTGATAGCTGGACAGAGCAATCAGCCCCAGCATTTT
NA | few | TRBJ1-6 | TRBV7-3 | CASSLRGGSPYNSPLHF | TGTGCCAGCAGCTTAAGAGGGGGAAGCCCCTATAATTCACCCCTCCACTTT
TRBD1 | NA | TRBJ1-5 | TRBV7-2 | CASSPQGADQPQHF | TGTGCCAGCAGCCCTCAGGGGGCTGATCAGCCCCAGCATTTT
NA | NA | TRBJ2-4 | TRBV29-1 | CSVAPTGLAKNIQYF | TGCAGCGTTGCCCCTACAGGGTTAGCCAAAAACATTCAGTACTTC
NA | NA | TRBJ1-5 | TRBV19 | CASSIGQDNQPQHF | TGTGCCAGTAGTATTGGGCAGGACAATCAGCCCCAGCATTTT
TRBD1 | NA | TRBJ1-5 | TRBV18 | CASSLNTGVGQPQHF | TGTGCCAGCTCACTGAATACAGGGGTTGGTCAGCCCCAGCATTTT
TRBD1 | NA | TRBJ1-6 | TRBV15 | CATSRGDRGLANSPLHF | TGTGCCACCAGCAGAGGGGACAGGGGGCTCGCTAATTCACCCCTCCACTTT
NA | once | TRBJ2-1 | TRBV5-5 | CASSFPHSDEQFF | TGTGCCAGCAGCTTCCCACATTCCGATGAGCAGTTCTTC
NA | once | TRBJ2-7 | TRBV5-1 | CASKLAGNYEQYF | TGCGCCAGCAAGTTGGCGGGGAACTACGAGCAGTACTTC
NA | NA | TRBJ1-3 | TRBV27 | CASSLTGKTGNTIYF | TGTGCCAGCAGTTTGACGGGAAAGACTGGAAACACCATATATTTT
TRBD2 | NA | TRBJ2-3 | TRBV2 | CASSAGTSGGTDTQYF | TGTGCCAGCAGTGCGGGGACTAGCGGGGGCACAGATACGCAGTATTTT
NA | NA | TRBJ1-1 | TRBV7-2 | CASSLPGQQAFF | TGTGCCAGCAGCTTACCCGGACAGCAAGCTTTCTTT
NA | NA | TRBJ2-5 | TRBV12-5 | CASGTGQPQETQYF | TGTGCTAGTGGCACCGGACAGCCACAAGAGACCCAGTACTTC
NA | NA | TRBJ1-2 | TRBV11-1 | CASSPGSRILYGYTF | TGTGCCAGCAGCCCGGGGAGCCGGATCCTCTATGGCTACACCTTC
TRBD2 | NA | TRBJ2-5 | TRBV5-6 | CASSPGGPPQYF | TGTGCCAGCAGCCCGGGGGGTCCCCCCCAGTACTTC
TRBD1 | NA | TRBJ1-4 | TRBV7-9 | CASSSGTGVNEKLFF | TGTGCCAGCAGCTCGGGGACAGGGGTAAATGAAAAACTGTTTTTT
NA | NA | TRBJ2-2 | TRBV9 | CASSVEVTGPNTGELFF | TGTGCCAGCAGCGTAGAAGTGACGGGTCCGAACACCGGGGAGCTGTTTTTT
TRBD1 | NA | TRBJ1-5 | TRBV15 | CATSSPGQPNQPQHF | TGTGCCACCAGCTCTCCGGGACAGCCCAATCAGCCCCAGCATTTT
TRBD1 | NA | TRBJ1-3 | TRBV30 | CACATGTGTGNTIYF | TGTGCCTGTGCAACCGGGACAGGGACAGGAAACACCATATATTTT
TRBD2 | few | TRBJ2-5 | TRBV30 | CAWSVLGASGGSWAQYF | TGTGCCTGGAGTGTTCTCGGTGCTAGCGGGGGGTCATGGGCCCAGTACTTC
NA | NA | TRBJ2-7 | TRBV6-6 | CASTSELYEQYF | TGTGCCAGCACTTCAGAATTATACGAGCAGTACTTC
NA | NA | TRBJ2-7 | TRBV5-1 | CASSVGPYEQYF | TGCGCCAGCAGCGTGGGGCCCTACGAGCAGTACTTC
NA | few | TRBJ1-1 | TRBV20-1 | CSARDTPEAFF | TGCAGTGCTAGAGATACACCTGAAGCTTTCTTT
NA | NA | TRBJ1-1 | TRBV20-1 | CSAPLRFEAFF | TGCAGTGCCCCCCTGAGATTTGAAGCTTTCTTT
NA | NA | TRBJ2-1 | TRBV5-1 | CASSSSSARNNEQFF | TGCGCCAGCAGCTCATCCAGCGCCCGGAACAATGAGCAGTTCTTC
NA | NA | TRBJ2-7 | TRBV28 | CASSLAGGGRSDEQYF | TGTGCCAGCAGTTTAGCTGGGGGAGGACGTTCCGACGAGCAGTACTTC
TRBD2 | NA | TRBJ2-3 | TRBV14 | CASSPGTSGTSTDTQYF | TGTGCCAGCAGCCCGGGGACTAGCGGGACGAGCACAGATACGCAGTATTTT
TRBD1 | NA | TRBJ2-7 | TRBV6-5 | CASSYSRDRAYEQYF | TGTGCCAGCAGTTACTCCCGGGACAGAGCCTACGAGCAGTACTTC
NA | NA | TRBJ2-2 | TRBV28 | CASNSAPGASGELFF | TGTGCCAGCAACTCTGCTCCAGGGGCGTCCGGGGAGCTGTTTTTT
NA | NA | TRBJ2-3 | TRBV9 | CASSVEFSRTSTDTQYF | TGTGCCAGCAGCGTAGAATTTAGCCGCACTAGCACAGATACGCAGTATTTT
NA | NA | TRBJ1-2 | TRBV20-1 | CSAISGGRYTF | TGCAGTGCTATATCGGGAGGACGCTACACCTTC
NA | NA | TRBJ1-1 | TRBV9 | CASSVDGGDTEAFF | TGTGCCAGCAGCGTAGACGGGGGGGACACTGAAGCTTTCTTT
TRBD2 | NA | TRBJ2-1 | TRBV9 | CASSPLGLAGMTYNEQFF | TGTGCCAGCAGCCCCCTCGGACTAGCGGGCATGACTTACAATGAGCAGTTCTTC
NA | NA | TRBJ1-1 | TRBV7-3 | CASSLTGGGTEAFF | TGTGCCAGCAGCTTAACAGGAGGAGGGACTGAAGCTTTCTTT
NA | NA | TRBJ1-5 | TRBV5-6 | CASSSRGAYSNQPQHF | TGTGCCAGCAGCTCCCGGGGGGCTTATAGCAATCAGCCCCAGCATTTT
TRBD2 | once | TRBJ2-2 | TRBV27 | CASKILAGGSGELFF | TGTGCCAGCAAAATACTAGCGGGAGGATCCGGGGAGCTGTTTTTT
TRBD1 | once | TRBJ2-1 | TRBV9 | CASSVGTGGTYNEQFF | TGTGCCAGCAGCGTAGGGACAGGGGGAACCTACAATGAGCAGTTCTTC
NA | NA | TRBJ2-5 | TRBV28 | CASRKSLAQETQYF | TGTGCCAGCAGGAAGTCCCTAGCTCAAGAGACCCAGTACTTC
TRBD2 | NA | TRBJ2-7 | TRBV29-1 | CSVNFPGLGTSEQYF | TGCAGCGTCAACTTCCCGGGACTAGGGACGTCAGAGCAGTACTTC
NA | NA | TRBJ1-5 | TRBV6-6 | CASSYGGGNQPQHF | TGTGCCAGCAGTTACGGGGGCGGAAATCAGCCCCAGCATTTT
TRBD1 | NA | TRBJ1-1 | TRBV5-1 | CASGQTGRDTEAFF | TGCGCCAGCGGTCAGACAGGGCGGGACACTGAAGCTTTCTTT
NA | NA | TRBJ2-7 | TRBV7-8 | CASSLAGIYEQYF | TGTGCCAGCAGCTTAGCCGGGATCTACGAGCAGTACTTC
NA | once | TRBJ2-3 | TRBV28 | CASKGWSTDTQYF | TGTGCCAGCAAGGGGTGGAGCACAGATACGCAGTATTTT
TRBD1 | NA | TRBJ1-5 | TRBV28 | CASSSQTGMGNQPQHF | TGTGCCAGCAGTTCCCAGACAGGGATGGGCAATCAGCCCCAGCATTTT